This TCR beta chain comes out of a study of monozygotic twins with inflammatory bowel disease. Broader study findings: There was no way to distinguish the different T cell subtypes. Part of the variability in patient repertoires may have come from differing immunosuppressive treatments.

Germline lookup yields CDR1 SGHNT and CDR2 YYREEE (reference sequence). CDR3 size: 15 residues. TCR libraries each used roughly 3,500 ng of total RNA. Each CDR3 protein gets one entry in TCRdb, which reprocessed the 5' RACE reads and gives no DNA. This table holds approximately 300,000 distinct CDR3 sequences. About this clonotype: Its cognate antigen is unknown.

The material sequenced was blood. The clonotype originates from a human donor with ulcerative colitis or Crohn's disease, or a healthy co-twin of an affected twin (not recorded which). This chain connects TRBV5-4 to TRBJ2-2; TCRdb proposes TRBD1, but this gene call is untestable without DNA. CDR3 in amino acids: CASSVDRVITGELFF. Filled out from reference TRBV5-4 and TRBJ2-2, the complete variable domain reads ETGVTQSPTHLIKTRGQQVTLRCSSQSGHNTVSWYQQALGQGPQFIFQYYREEENGRGNFPPRFSGLQFPNYSSELNVNALELDDSALYLCASSVDRVITGELFFGEGSRLTVL.